This is a list of T cell receptor beta chains from one sample in a study of neurological immune-mediated disorders. TCRdb itself ran the 5' RACE reads through MiXCR, one entry per CDR3 protein. Of over 90,000 distinct CDR3 sequences in the sample, about a tenth are singletons; the top ten hold about 3.1%. The specimen sequenced was PBMCs. The receptors were sampled from a female donor with HTLV-1-associated myelopathy (HAM/TSP). Each CDR3 is given with its conserved first and last residue. The D gene is left open where the match is weak. Size is stated for part of the rows, as once, few or many counts, or as a class when the clone is expanded.

j_gene	abundance	d_gene	v_gene	CDR3aa	CDR3nt
TRBJ2-7	many	.	TRBV5-6	CASTRVLGEQYF	TGTGCCAGCACCAGGGTGCTGGGGGAGCAGTACTTC
TRBJ1-4	many	.	TRBV28	CASSPTTNEKLFF	TGTGCCAGCAGTCCCACAACTAATGAAAAACTGTTTTTT
TRBJ2-7	few	TRBD1	TRBV6-5	CAIEPDRGPYEQYF	TGTGCCATCGAGCCGGACAGGGGGCCCTACGAGCAGTACTTC
TRBJ1-3	many	.	TRBV3-1	CASSRFGNTIYF	TGTGCCAGCAGCCGCTTTGGAAACACCATATATTTT
TRBJ2-7	many	.	TRBV5-1	CATSLEAGYEQYF	TGCGCCACCAGCTTGGAGGCAGGGTATGAGCAGTACTTC
TRBJ2-2	many	TRBD1	TRBV5-1	CASSRDRVTGELFF	TGCGCCAGCAGCCGGGACAGGGTCACCGGGGAGCTGTTTTTT
TRBJ2-1	many	TRBD2	TRBV5-1	CASRSGGPYNEQFF	TGCGCCAGCAGGAGCGGGGGTCCCTACAATGAGCAGTTCTTC
TRBJ2-1	many	TRBD2	TRBV20-1	CSARLLAGLIYNEQFF	TGCAGTGCTCGATTACTAGCGGGGCTTATCTACAATGAGCAGTTCTTC
TRBJ2-2	many	TRBD1	TRBV5-8	CASSPGQVFTGELFF	TGTGCCAGCAGCCCAGGACAGGTATTCACCGGGGAGCTGTTTTTT
TRBJ2-3	.	.	TRBV7-2	CASSLLPWADTQYF	TGTGCCAGCAGCTTACTTCCATGGGCAGATACGCAGTATTTT
TRBJ1-2	few	.	TRBV20-1	CSARIGGNAYTF	TGCAGTGCTAGAATTGGGGGTAATGCCTACACCTTC
TRBJ2-6	many	.	TRBV7-8	CASSLNTGSGANVLTF	TGTGCCAGCAGCTTAAACACAGGATCTGGGGCCAACGTCCTGACTTTC
TRBJ2-3	many	.	TRBV7-3	CASSYRASADTQYF	TGTGCCAGCAGTTACCGGGCCTCAGCAGATACGCAGTATTTT
TRBJ2-7	.	TRBD2	TRBV18	CASSPGLAGDQYF	TGTGCCAGCTCACCGGGACTAGCGGGGGACCAGTACTTC
TRBJ1-2	many	.	TRBV7-2	CASSLAQGGYGYTF	TGTGCCAGCAGCTTAGCTCAGGGAGGCTATGGCTACACCTTC
TRBJ2-2	many	TRBD1	TRBV5-1	CASSRDRADTGELFF	TGCGCCAGCAGCCGCGACAGGGCGGACACCGGGGAGCTGTTTTTT